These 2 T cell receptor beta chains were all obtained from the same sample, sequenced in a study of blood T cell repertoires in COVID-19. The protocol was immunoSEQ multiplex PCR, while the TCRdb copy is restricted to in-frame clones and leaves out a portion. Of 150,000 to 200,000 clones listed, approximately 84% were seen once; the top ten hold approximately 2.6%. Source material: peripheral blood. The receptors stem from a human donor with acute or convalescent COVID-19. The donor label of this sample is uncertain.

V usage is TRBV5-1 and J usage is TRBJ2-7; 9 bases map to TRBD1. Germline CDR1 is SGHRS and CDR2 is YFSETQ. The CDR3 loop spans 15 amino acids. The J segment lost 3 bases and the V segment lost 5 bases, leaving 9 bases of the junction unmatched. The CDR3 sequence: CASSPGTGNIYEQYF. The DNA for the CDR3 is TGCGCCAGCAGTCCCGGGACAGGGAATATCTACGAGCAGTACTTC.

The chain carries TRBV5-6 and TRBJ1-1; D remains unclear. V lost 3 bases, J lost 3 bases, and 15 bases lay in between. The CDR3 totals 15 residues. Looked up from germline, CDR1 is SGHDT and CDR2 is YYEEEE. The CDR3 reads CASSSRIGRDTEAFF. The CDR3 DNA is TGTGCCAGCAGCTCGCGCATTGGGCGGGACACTGAAGCTTTCTTT.